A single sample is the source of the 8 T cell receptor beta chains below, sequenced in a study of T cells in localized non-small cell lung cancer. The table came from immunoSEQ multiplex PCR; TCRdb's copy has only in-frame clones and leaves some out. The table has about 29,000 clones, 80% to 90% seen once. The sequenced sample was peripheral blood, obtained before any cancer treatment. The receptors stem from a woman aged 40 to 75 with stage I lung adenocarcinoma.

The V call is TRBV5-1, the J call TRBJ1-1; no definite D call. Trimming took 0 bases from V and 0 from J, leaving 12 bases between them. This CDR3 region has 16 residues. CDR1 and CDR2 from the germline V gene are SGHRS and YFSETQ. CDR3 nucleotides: TGCGCCAGCAGCTTGGCCCCTCGGAGTATGAACACTGAAGCTTTCTTT. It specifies CASSLAPRSMNTEAFF.

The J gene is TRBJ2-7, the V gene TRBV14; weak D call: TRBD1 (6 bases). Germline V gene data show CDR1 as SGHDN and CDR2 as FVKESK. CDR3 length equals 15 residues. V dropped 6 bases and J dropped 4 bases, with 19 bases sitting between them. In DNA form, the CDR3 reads TGTGCCAGCAGGAGAGCAGGGGCCTTCCTATACGAGCAGTACTTC. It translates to CASRRAGAFLYEQYF.

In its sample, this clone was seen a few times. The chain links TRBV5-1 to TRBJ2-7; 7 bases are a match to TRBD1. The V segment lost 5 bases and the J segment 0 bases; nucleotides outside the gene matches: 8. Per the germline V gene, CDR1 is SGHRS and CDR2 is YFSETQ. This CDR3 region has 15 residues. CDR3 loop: CASSSPGTDSYEQYF. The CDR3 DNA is TGCGCCAGCAGTTCACCCGGGACAGACTCCTACGAGCAGTACTTC.

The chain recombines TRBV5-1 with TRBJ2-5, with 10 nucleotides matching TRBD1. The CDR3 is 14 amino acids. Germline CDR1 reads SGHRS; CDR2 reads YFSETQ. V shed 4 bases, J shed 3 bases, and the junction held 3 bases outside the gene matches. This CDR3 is CASSLGTGEETQYF. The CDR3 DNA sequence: TGCGCCAGCAGCCTCGGGACAGGGGAAGAGACCCAGTACTTC. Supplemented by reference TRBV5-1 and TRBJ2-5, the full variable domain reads KAGVTQTPRYLIKTRGQQVTLSCSPISGHRSVSWYQQTPGQGLQFLFEYFSETQRNKGNFPGRFSGRQFSNSRSEMNVSTLELGDSALYLCASSLGTGEETQYFGPGTRLLVL.

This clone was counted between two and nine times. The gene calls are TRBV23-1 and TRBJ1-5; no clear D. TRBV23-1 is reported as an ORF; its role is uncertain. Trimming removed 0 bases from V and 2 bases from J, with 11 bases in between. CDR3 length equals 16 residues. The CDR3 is CASSQSGTFGNQPQHF. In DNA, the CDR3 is TGCGCCAGCAGTCAATCTGGAACATTCGGCAATCAGCCCCAGCATTTT.

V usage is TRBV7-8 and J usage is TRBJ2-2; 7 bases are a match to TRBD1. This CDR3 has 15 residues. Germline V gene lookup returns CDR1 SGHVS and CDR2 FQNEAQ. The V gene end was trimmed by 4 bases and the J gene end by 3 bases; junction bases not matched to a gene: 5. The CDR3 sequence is CASSSRQGDTGELFF. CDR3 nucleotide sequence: TGTGCCAGCAGCTCCCGCCAGGGGGACACCGGGGAGCTGTTTTTT.

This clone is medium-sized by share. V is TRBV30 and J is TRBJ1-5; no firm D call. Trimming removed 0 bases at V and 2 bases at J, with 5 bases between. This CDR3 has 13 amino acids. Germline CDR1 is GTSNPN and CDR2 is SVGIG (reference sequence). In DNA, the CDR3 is TGTGCCTGGAGTGTAGAGGGCAATCAGCCCCAGCATTTT. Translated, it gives CAWSVEGNQPQHF.

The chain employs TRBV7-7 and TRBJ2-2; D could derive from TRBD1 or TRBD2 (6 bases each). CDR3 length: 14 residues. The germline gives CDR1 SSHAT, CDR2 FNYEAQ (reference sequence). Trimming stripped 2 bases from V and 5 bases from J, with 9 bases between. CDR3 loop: CASSLRGGTGELFF. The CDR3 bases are TGTGCCAGCAGCTTAAGAGGGGGGACCGGGGAGCTGTTTTTT.